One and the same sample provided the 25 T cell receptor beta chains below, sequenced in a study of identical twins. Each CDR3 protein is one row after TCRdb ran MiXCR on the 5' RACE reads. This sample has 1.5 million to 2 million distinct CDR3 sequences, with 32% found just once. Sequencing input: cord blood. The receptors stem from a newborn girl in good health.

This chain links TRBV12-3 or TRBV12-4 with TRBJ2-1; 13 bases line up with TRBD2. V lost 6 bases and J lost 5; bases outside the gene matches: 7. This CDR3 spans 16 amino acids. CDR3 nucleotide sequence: TGTGCCAGCAGCCTATGGACTAGCGGGAGAAACAATGAGCAGTTCTTC. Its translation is CASSLWTSGRNNEQFF.

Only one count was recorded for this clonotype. The DNA for the CDR3 is TGTGCCAGCAGAAAAGCGGAGGGGCTTTTGGAGACCCAGTACTTC. It specifies CASRKAEGLLETQYF. The rearrangement joins TRBV2 to TRBJ2-4, with a weak D call TRBD2 (6 bases). The DNA end favors TRBJ2-5, so the J call may be wrong. Germline values: CDR1 SNHLY, CDR2 FYNNEI. CDR3 size: 15 residues.

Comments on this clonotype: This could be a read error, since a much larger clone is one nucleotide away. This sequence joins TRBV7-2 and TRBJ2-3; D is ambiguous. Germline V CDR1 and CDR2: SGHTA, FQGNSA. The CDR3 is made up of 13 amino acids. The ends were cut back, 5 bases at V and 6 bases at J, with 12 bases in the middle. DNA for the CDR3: TGTGCCAGCAGCGTACCCCTACTTGATACGCAGTATTTT. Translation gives CASSVPLLDTQYF.

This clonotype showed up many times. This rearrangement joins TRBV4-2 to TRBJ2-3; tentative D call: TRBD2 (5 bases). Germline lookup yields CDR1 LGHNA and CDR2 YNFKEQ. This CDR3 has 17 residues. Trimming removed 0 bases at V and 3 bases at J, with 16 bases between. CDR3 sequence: CASSQDPASPATDTQYF. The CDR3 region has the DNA TGTGCCAGCAGCCAAGATCCCGCTAGCCCGGCAACAGATACGCAGTATTTT.

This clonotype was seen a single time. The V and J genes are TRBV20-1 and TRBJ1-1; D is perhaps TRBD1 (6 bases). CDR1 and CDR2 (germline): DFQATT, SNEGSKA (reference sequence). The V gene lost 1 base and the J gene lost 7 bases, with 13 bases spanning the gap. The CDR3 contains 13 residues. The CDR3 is CSARGTGSHEAFF. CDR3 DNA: TGCAGTGCTAGAGGCACAGGGTCCCATGAAGCTTTCTTT.

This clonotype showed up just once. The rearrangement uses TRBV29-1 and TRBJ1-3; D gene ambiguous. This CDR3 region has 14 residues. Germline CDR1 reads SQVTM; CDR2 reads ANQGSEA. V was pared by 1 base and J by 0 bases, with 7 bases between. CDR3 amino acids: CSVEVSHSGNTIYF. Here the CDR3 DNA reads TGCAGCGTTGAAGTGTCCCACTCTGGAAACACCATATATTTT.

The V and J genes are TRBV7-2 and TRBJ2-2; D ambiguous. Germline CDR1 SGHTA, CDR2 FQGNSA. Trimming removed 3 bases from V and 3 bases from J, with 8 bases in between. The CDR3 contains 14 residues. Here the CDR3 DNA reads TGTGCCAGCAGCTTCTGGGTCGACACCGGGGAGCTGTTTTTT. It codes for CASSFWVDTGELFF.

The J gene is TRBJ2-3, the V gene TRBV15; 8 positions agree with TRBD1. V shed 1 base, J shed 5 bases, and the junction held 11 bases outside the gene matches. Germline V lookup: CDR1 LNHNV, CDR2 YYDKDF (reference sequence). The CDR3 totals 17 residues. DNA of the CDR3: TGTGCCACCAGCAGAGGGGAAGGGGACAGGAAAAGAGATACGCAGTATTTT. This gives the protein CATSRGEGDRKRDTQYF.

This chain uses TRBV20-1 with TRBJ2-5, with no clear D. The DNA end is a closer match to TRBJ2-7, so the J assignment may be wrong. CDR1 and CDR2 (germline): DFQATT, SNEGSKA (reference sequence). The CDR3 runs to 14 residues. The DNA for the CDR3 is TGCAGTGCTATTTTCCGACGGACGAGCTACGAGCAGTACTTC. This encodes CSAIFRRTSYEQYF.

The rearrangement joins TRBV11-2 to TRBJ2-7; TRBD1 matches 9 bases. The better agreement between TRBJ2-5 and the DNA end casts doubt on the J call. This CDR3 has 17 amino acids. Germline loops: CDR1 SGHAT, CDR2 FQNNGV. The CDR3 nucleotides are TGTGCCAGCAGCCCCGGTTGGGGGACAGGGTTTCAAGAGACCCAGTACTTC. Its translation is CASSPGWGTGFQETQYF.

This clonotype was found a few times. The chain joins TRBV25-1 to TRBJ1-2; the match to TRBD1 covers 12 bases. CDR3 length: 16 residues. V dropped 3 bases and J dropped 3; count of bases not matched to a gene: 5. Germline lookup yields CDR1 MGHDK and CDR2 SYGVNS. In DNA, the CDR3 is TGTGCCAGCAGTGACACCGGGACAGGGGGCGACTATGGCTACACCTTC. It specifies CASSDTGTGGDYGYTF.

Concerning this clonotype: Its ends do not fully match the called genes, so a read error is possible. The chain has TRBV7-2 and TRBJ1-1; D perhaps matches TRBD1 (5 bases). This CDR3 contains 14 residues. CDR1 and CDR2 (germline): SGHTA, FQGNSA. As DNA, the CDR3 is TGTGCCGGCAGCCCGAGGCAGGGGAACACTGAAGCTTTCTTT. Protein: CAGSPRQGNTEAFF.

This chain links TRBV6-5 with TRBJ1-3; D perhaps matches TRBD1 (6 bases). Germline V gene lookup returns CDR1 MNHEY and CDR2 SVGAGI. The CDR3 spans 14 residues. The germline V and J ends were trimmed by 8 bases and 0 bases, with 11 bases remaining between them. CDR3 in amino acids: CASRGQFSGNTIYF. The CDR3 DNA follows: TGTGCCAGCCGAGGACAGTTCTCTGGAAACACCATATATTTT.

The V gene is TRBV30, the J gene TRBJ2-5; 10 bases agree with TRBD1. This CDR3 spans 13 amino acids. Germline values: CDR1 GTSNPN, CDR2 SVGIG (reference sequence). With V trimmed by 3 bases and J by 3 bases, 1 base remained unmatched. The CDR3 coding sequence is TGTGCCTGGAGGGGACAGGGGAAAGAGACCCAGTACTTC. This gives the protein CAWRGQGKETQYF.

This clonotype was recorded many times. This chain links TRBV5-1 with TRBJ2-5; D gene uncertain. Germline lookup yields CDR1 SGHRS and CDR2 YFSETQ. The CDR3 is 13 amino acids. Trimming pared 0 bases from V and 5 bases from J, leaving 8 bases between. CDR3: CASSLAGFETQYF. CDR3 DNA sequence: TGCGCCAGCAGCTTGGCAGGTTTTGAGACCCAGTACTTC. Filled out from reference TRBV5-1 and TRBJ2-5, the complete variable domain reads KAGVTQTPRYLIKTRGQQVTLSCSPISGHRSVSWYQQTPGQGLQFLFEYFSETQRNKGNFPGRFSGRQFSNSRSEMNVSTLELGDSALYLCASSLAGFETQYFGPGTRLLVL.

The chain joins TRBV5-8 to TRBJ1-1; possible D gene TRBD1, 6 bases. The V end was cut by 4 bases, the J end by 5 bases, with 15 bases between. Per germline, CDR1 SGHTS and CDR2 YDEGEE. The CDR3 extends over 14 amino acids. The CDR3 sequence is CASSLITGPTEAFF. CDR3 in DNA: TGTGCCAGCAGCCTCATCACAGGGCCAACTGAAGCTTTCTTT.

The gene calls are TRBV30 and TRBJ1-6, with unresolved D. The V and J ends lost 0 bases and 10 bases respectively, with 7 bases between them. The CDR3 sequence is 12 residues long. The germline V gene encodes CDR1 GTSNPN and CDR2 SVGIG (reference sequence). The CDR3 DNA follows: TGTGCCTGGAGTGTATTGATCTCACCCCTCCACTTT. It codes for CAWSVLISPLHF.

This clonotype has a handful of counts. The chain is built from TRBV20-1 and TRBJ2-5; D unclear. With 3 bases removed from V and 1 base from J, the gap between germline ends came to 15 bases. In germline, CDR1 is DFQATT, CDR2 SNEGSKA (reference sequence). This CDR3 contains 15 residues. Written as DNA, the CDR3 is TGCAGTGCTAGGCGAGGCGCTAGTCCCCAAGAGACCCAGTACTTC. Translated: CSARRGASPQETQYF.

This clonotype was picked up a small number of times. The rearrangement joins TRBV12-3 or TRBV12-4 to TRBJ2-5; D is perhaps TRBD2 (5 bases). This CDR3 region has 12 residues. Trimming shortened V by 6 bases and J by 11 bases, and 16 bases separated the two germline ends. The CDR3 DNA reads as TGTGCCAGCAGCCAACCGGTCCGGACTCAGTACTTC. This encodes CASSQPVRTQYF.

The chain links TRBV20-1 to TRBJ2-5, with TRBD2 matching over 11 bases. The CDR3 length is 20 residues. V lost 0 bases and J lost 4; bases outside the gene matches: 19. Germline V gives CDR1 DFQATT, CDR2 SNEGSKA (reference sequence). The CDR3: CSARDLPTSGSFVKGETQYF. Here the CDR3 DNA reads TGCAGTGCTAGAGATCTTCCTACTAGCGGGAGTTTTGTGAAGGGAGAGACCCAGTACTTC.

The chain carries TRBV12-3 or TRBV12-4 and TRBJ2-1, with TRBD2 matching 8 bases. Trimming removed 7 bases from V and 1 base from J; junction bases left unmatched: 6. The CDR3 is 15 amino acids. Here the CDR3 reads CASIPGGASYNEQFF. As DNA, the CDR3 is TGTGCCAGCATTCCCGGGGGGGCATCCTACAATGAGCAGTTCTTC.

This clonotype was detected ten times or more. The CDR3 spells CASSLSDSFYGYTF. Here the CDR3 DNA reads TGTGCCAGCAGCCTCAGCGACAGTTTCTATGGCTACACCTTC. The V and J genes are TRBV12-3 or TRBV12-4 and TRBJ1-2, with D perhaps TRBD1 (5 bases). V shed 6 bases and J shed 4 bases, with 15 bases lying between them. The CDR3 spans 14 residues.

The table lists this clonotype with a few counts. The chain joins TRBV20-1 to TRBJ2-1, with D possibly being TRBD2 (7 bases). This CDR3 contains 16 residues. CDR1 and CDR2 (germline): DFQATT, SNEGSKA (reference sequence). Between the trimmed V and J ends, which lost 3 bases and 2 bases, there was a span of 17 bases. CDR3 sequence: CSARLGGGPTYNEQFF. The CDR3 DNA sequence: TGCAGTGCTAGGCTAGGGGGGGGACCGACCTACAATGAGCAGTTCTTC.

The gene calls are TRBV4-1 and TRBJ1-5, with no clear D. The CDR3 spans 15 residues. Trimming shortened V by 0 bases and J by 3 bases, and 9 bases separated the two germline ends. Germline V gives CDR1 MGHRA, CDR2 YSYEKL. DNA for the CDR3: TGCGCCAGCAGCCAAGATAGGGTACTCAATCAGCCCCAGCATTTT. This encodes CASSQDRVLNQPQHF.

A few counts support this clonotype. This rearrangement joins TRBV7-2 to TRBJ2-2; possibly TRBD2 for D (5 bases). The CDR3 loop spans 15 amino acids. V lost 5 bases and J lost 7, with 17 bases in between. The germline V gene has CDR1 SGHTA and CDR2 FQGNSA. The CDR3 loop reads CASSLTRAVRGELFF. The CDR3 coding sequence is TGTGCCAGCAGCCTAACCAGAGCGGTCCGCGGGGAGCTGTTTTTT.